The 31 T cell receptor beta chains below were found in one sample sequenced in a study of cytomegalovirus exposure and HLA in healthy donors. The PCR had 60 Vbeta and 13 Jbeta primers. Sequenced by immunoSEQ multiplex PCR; TCRdb stores in-frame clones only, minus some. This sample carries over 150,000 clones, 75% to 90% of them seen once, and the ten largest clones take approximately 2%. Sequencing was performed on PBMCs. All receptors come from a human donor in good health.

This clone occurred once. J is TRBJ1-2 and V is TRBV28, with D tentatively TRBD1 (6 bases). The ends were cut back, 6 bases at V and 0 bases at J, with 8 bases in the middle. The CDR3 has 13 residues. The germline V gene encodes CDR1 MDHEN and CDR2 SYDVKM. CDR3 bases: TGTGCCAGCAGGGGACAAACTAACTATGGCTACACCTTC. Protein sequence: CASRGQTNYGYTF.

The sample holds one count of this clone. This chain links TRBV19 with TRBJ1-1, with a tentative D call TRBD1 (6 bases). V lost 1 base and J lost 1, with 25 bases in between. The CDR3 spans 20 residues. The germline CDR1 and CDR2 sequences are LNHDA and SQIVND (reference sequence). The CDR3 DNA is TGTGCCAGTAGTATAGTTGACAGGTGGGGGCCGATAGGTAAGAACACTGAAGCTTTCTTT. Amino acids: CASSIVDRWGPIGKNTEAFF.

This clone appeared once. The V call is TRBV4-1, the J call TRBJ2-5, with a tentative D call TRBD1 (6 bases). Matching the DNA end better, TRBJ2-7 makes the J call doubtful. The V gene's germline CDR1 is MGHRA and CDR2 YSYEKL. This CDR3 region has 12 residues. The CDR3 loop is CASSRGGYEQYF. The CDR3 DNA sequence: TGCGCCAGCAGCCGAGGGGGCTACGAGCAGTACTTC.

The sample holds a few counts of this clone. The chain couples TRBV4-2 to TRBJ2-3; 9 bases map to TRBD2. CDR1 LGHNA and CDR2 YNFKEQ come from the germline V gene. The CDR3 totals 18 residues. Trimming cost V 2 bases and J 0 bases; bases outside gene matches: 9. CDR3 sequence: CASSQYWASGDSTDTQYF. In DNA, the CDR3 is TGTGCCAGCAGCCAATATTGGGCTAGCGGGGATAGCACAGATACGCAGTATTTT.

The rearrangement uses TRBV29-1 and TRBJ2-3, with 9 bases identical to TRBD2. In germline, CDR1 is SQVTM, CDR2 ANQGSEA. This CDR3 is built from 13 residues. The V segment lost 7 bases and the J segment 4 bases; nucleotides outside the gene matches: 6. The CDR3 reads CSGLSGGADTQYF. The CDR3 DNA reads as TGCAGCGGACTTAGCGGGGGCGCAGATACGCAGTATTTT.

In its sample, this clone was seen once. V and J are TRBV6-1 and TRBJ2-1, with 11 bases that match TRBD2. The CDR3 totals 13 residues. Trimming cost V 9 bases and J 8 bases; bases outside gene matches: 6. CDR1 is MNHNS and CDR2 is SASEGT in the germline V gene. In nucleotides, the CDR3 is TGTGCCAGTAGACTAGCGGGGAAGGATGAGCAGTTCTTC. Amino acids: CASRLAGKDEQFF.

The chain is built from TRBV6-6 and TRBJ2-1, with 8 bases identical to TRBD2. CDR1 is MNHNY, CDR2 SVGAGI, per germline (reference sequence). CDR3 length: 15 amino acids. V shed 6 bases and J 2 bases; nucleotides not matched to a gene: 6. This CDR3 is CASSPRGGTYNEQFF. CDR3 nucleotides: TGTGCCAGCAGCCCCCGGGGGGGGACCTACAATGAGCAGTTCTTC.

This clone has a handful of counts. J is TRBJ2-7 and V is TRBV6-1, with TRBD1 identical over 8 bases. Losses at the gene ends were 0 bases for V and 2 bases for J; bases not matched to a gene: 3. CDR1 is MNHNS and CDR2 is SASEGT in the germline V gene. This CDR3 is built from 15 residues. The CDR3 DNA is TGTGCCAGCAGTGAAGCTACAGGGGGAGCCTACGAGCAGTACTTC. It specifies CASSEATGGAYEQYF.

V and J are TRBV6-5 and TRBJ2-1; 9 nucleotides line up with TRBD2. Germline trimming cut 2 bases from V and 7 bases from J; bases unmatched to any gene: 9. Germline lookup yields CDR1 MNHEY and CDR2 SVGAGI. This CDR3 has 16 residues. CDR3 sequence reads: CASSYRRGGLENEQFF. In DNA, the CDR3 is TGTGCCAGCAGTTACCGGCGGGGGGGCCTTGAGAATGAGCAGTTCTTC.

This clone has more than one count but fewer than ten. V gene TRBV10-3 combines with J gene TRBJ1-6; 9 nucleotides match TRBD1. The CDR3 length is 16 residues. The ends lost 1 base at V and 9 bases at J; junction bases unmatched: 7. The V gene's germline CDR1 is ENHRY and CDR2 SYGVKD. Here the CDR3 DNA reads TGTGCCATCAGTGAGTTCGCCGGGACAGGGAGTTCACCCCTCCACTTT. Residues: CAISEFAGTGSSPLHF.

A few counts support this clone. The chain links TRBV4-3 to TRBJ2-5; 11 bases agree with TRBD2. Germline CDR1 is LGHNA and CDR2 is YSLEER. V shed 4 bases, J shed 5 bases, and the junction held 9 bases outside the gene matches. The length of the CDR3 is 16 residues. CDR3 coding DNA: TGCGCCAGCAGCCCACTAGCGGGGGCCTCCTGGGAGACCCAGTACTTC. Translating gives CASSPLAGASWETQYF.

This CDR3 reads CASSNPGQGYEQYF. CDR3 sequence (DNA): TGCGCCAGCAGCAATCCGGGACAGGGCTACGAGCAGTACTTC. The genes are TRBV5-1 and TRBJ2-5; 9 nucleotides agree with TRBD1. The J call could be wrong; TRBJ2-7 is a better fit for the DNA end. CDR3 length equals 14 residues. CDR1 is SGHRS, CDR2 YFSETQ, per germline.

This clone has just a few counts. This sequence joins TRBV6-1 and TRBJ1-2, with 8 bases aligning to TRBD1. This CDR3 has 14 residues. Trimming cost V 7 bases and J 0 bases; bases outside gene matches: 4. CDR1 and CDR2 from the germline V gene are MNHNS and SASEGT. The CDR3 nucleotides read TGTGCCAGCATCCCGACAGGGGCTAACTATGGCTACACCTTC. This gives the protein CASIPTGANYGYTF.

The rearrangement joins TRBV7-6 to TRBJ1-2, with 7 bases fitting TRBD1. The CDR3 runs 13 residues. From germline, CDR1 is SGHVS and CDR2 FNYEAQ. With V trimmed by 5 bases and J by 2 bases, 2 bases remained unmatched. CDR3 protein: CASSLRGNYGYTF. The CDR3 nucleotides are TGTGCCAGCAGCCTCAGGGGGAACTATGGCTACACCTTC. Full variable domain (remainder filled in from reference TRBV7-6 and TRBJ1-2): GAGVSQSPRYKVTKRGQDVALRCDPISGHVSLYWYRQALGQGPEFLTYFNYEAQQDKSGLPNDRFSAERPEGSISTLTIQRTEQRDSAMYRCASSLRGNYGYTFGSGTRLTVV.

The chain employs TRBV27 and TRBJ2-7; TRBD1 agrees at 9 bases. This CDR3 is 15 amino acids long. Germline V gives CDR1 MNHEY, CDR2 SMNVEV (reference sequence). V was clipped by 5 bases and J by 6 bases; unmatched bases: 11. Written as DNA, the CDR3 is TGTGCCAGCAGTGACGGGACAGGGAGGCTACGCGAGCAGTACTTC. This codes for CASSDGTGRLREQYF.

The chain uses TRBV2 and TRBJ2-5; unclear D gene. Between the trimmed V and J ends, which lost 1 base and 2 bases, there was a span of 5 bases. CDR1 and CDR2 (germline): SNHLY, FYNNEI. CDR3 size: 13 residues. CDR3 coding DNA: TGTGCCAGCAGTGAAGACAGACAAGAGACCCAGTACTTC. This gives the protein CASSEDRQETQYF.

The CDR3 DNA sequence: TGCGCCAGCAGCCAAGATCTTTTGGAGCGCTATGGCTACACCTTC. The encoded protein is CASSQDLLERYGYTF. This chain connects TRBV4-3 to TRBJ1-2; D ambiguous. Germline assignment: CDR1 LGHNA and CDR2 YSLEER. This CDR3 spans 15 amino acids. V gave up 0 bases and J gave up 4 bases, with 12 bases separating them.

The chain joins TRBV10-2 to TRBJ1-1; a weak D match, TRBD1 (6 bases). The V end lost 0 bases, the J end lost 7 bases, and 9 bases lay between the germline ends. The length of the CDR3 is 13 residues. CDR1 is WSHSY, CDR2 SAAADI, per germline. The CDR3 is CASSESGAREAFF. DNA for the CDR3: TGCGCCAGCAGTGAGTCGGGGGCACGTGAAGCTTTCTTT.

V is TRBV5-6 and J is TRBJ2-5, with 11 bases lining up with TRBD2. With V trimmed by 0 bases and J by 5 bases, 0 bases remained unmatched. Germline V gene lookup returns CDR1 SGHDT and CDR2 YYEEEE. CDR3 length equals 14 residues. The CDR3 sequence is CASSLGLAGETQYF. The CDR3 DNA sequence: TGTGCCAGCAGCTTGGGACTAGCGGGGGAGACCCAGTACTTC. The whole variable domain, remainder taken from reference TRBV5-6 and TRBJ2-5, is DAGVTQSPTHLIKTRGQQVTLRCSPKSGHDTVSWYQQALGQGPQFIFQYYEEEERQRGNFPDRFSGHQFPNYSSELNVNALLLGDSALYLCASSLGLAGETQYFGPGTRLLVL.

This clone was counted once. This rearrangement joins TRBV10-1 to TRBJ1-1; perhaps TRBD1 as D (6 bases). Germline lookup yields CDR1 WNHNN and CDR2 SYGVQD (reference sequence). Trimming cost V 11 bases and J 0 bases, with 13 bases left between them. The CDR3 spans 13 residues. CDR3 DNA sequence: TGCGCCGGAAGACAGGAGTTGAACACTGAAGCTTTCTTT. Amino acid sequence: CAGRQELNTEAFF.

The table lists this clone with a few counts. The J gene is TRBJ1-6, the V gene TRBV5-6; D remains ambiguous. From germline, CDR1 is SGHDT and CDR2 YYEEEE. The CDR3 runs 15 residues. The V and J ends lost 1 base and 8 bases respectively, with 13 bases between them. The CDR3 coding sequence is TGTGCCAGCAGCTTGTCTGCCACCAGTTATTCACCCCTCCACTTT. It translates to CASSLSATSYSPLHF.

The chain uses TRBV4-3 and TRBJ2-7; D is uncertain. Trimming removed 0 bases from V and 7 bases from J, with 10 bases in between. CDR3 length: 13 residues. The V gene's germline CDR1 is LGHNA and CDR2 YSLEER. The CDR3 protein is CASSQEEGAEQYF. CDR3 sequence (DNA): TGCGCCAGCAGCCAAGAGGAAGGAGCTGAGCAGTACTTC.

The gene calls are TRBV14 and TRBJ2-7, with 7 bases lining up with TRBD1. After removal of 6 bases from V and 2 bases from J, the junction contained 4 bases not matched to a gene. The CDR3 totals 13 residues. Germline CDR1 reads SGHDN; CDR2 reads FVKESK. CDR3 residues: CASSPTGTYEQYF. Here the CDR3 DNA reads TGTGCCAGCAGTCCGACAGGGACCTACGAGCAGTACTTC.

The V gene is TRBV19, the J gene TRBJ1-5, with D maybe TRBD1 (5 bases). In germline, CDR1 is LNHDA, CDR2 SQIVND (reference sequence). With 5 bases removed from V and 2 bases from J, the gap between germline ends came to 13 bases. The CDR3 sequence is 15 residues long. CDR3 region: CASSFTGGGNQPQHF. DNA for the CDR3: TGTGCCAGTAGTTTCACAGGTGGAGGCAATCAGCCCCAGCATTTT.

The chain recombines TRBV2 with TRBJ1-2, with TRBD1 matching 7 bases. In germline, CDR1 is SNHLY, CDR2 FYNNEI. The CDR3 sequence is 12 residues long. V lost 5 bases and J lost 7; bases outside the gene matches: 4. CDR3 sequence: CASSRQGAGYTF. The CDR3 nucleotides are TGTGCCAGCAGTCGACAGGGTGCTGGCTACACCTTC.

In this sample, this clone turned up once. The chain is built from TRBV25-1 and TRBJ2-1; weak D call: TRBD2 (6 bases). Germline values: CDR1 MGHDK, CDR2 SYGVNS. The CDR3 is made up of 15 amino acids. The V gene lost 1 base and the J gene lost 6 bases, with 13 bases spanning the gap. CDR3 DNA: TGTGCCAGCAGTGAATGGGGTGGAGGGGTCAATGAGCAGTTCTTC. Its protein product is CASSEWGGGVNEQFF.

V and J are TRBV29-1 and TRBJ2-5; D is uncertain. This CDR3 is 13 amino acids long. The V gene's germline CDR1 is SQVTM and CDR2 ANQGSEA. V shed 2 bases and J shed 5 bases, with 12 bases lying between them. CDR3 sequence: CSVEYENPETQYF. In nucleotides, the CDR3 is TGCAGCGTTGAATACGAGAACCCGGAGACCCAGTACTTC.

In DNA form, the CDR3 reads TGTGCCAGCAGCGCCGGGGTGGGCGGCTCCTACAATGAGCAGTTCTTC. Translation gives CASSAGVGGSYNEQFF. This chain joins TRBV5-6 and TRBJ2-1; weak D call: TRBD2 (5 bases). This CDR3 comprises 16 residues. Per germline, CDR1 SGHDT and CDR2 YYEEEE. Deletions cut 4 bases from V and 0 bases from J, with 14 bases between.

The chain recombines TRBV6-5 with TRBJ1-2; D may be TRBD1 (6 bases). V was cut by 4 bases and J by 11 bases, with 20 bases left in between. Germline V gene sequence: CDR1 MNHEY, CDR2 SVGAGI. CDR3 length: 14 residues. The CDR3 DNA reads as TGTGCCAGCAGTTTTCGGGACAAGTTCCAAACTTACACCTTC. Translation: CASSFRDKFQTYTF.

The chain uses TRBV4-2 and TRBJ1-4; 7 nucleotides agree with TRBD1. CDR1 LGHNA and CDR2 YNFKEQ come from the germline V gene. The CDR3 contains 16 residues. The junction had 8 bases not matched to a gene; V was cut back by 0 bases and J by 7 bases. CDR3 DNA: TGTGCCAGCAGCCAAGAACTCGGACAGGTCGGTGAAAAACTGTTTTTT. Translated: CASSQELGQVGEKLFF.

The chain recombines TRBV6-1 with TRBJ1-6; no reliable D call. Per germline, CDR1 MNHNS and CDR2 SASEGT. Trimming pared 4 bases from V and 7 bases from J, leaving 17 bases between. This CDR3 has 16 amino acids. The CDR3 sequence is CASSGALGAKNSPLHF. The DNA of the CDR3 is TGTGCCAGCAGTGGCGCTTTAGGAGCCAAAAATTCACCCCTCCACTTT.